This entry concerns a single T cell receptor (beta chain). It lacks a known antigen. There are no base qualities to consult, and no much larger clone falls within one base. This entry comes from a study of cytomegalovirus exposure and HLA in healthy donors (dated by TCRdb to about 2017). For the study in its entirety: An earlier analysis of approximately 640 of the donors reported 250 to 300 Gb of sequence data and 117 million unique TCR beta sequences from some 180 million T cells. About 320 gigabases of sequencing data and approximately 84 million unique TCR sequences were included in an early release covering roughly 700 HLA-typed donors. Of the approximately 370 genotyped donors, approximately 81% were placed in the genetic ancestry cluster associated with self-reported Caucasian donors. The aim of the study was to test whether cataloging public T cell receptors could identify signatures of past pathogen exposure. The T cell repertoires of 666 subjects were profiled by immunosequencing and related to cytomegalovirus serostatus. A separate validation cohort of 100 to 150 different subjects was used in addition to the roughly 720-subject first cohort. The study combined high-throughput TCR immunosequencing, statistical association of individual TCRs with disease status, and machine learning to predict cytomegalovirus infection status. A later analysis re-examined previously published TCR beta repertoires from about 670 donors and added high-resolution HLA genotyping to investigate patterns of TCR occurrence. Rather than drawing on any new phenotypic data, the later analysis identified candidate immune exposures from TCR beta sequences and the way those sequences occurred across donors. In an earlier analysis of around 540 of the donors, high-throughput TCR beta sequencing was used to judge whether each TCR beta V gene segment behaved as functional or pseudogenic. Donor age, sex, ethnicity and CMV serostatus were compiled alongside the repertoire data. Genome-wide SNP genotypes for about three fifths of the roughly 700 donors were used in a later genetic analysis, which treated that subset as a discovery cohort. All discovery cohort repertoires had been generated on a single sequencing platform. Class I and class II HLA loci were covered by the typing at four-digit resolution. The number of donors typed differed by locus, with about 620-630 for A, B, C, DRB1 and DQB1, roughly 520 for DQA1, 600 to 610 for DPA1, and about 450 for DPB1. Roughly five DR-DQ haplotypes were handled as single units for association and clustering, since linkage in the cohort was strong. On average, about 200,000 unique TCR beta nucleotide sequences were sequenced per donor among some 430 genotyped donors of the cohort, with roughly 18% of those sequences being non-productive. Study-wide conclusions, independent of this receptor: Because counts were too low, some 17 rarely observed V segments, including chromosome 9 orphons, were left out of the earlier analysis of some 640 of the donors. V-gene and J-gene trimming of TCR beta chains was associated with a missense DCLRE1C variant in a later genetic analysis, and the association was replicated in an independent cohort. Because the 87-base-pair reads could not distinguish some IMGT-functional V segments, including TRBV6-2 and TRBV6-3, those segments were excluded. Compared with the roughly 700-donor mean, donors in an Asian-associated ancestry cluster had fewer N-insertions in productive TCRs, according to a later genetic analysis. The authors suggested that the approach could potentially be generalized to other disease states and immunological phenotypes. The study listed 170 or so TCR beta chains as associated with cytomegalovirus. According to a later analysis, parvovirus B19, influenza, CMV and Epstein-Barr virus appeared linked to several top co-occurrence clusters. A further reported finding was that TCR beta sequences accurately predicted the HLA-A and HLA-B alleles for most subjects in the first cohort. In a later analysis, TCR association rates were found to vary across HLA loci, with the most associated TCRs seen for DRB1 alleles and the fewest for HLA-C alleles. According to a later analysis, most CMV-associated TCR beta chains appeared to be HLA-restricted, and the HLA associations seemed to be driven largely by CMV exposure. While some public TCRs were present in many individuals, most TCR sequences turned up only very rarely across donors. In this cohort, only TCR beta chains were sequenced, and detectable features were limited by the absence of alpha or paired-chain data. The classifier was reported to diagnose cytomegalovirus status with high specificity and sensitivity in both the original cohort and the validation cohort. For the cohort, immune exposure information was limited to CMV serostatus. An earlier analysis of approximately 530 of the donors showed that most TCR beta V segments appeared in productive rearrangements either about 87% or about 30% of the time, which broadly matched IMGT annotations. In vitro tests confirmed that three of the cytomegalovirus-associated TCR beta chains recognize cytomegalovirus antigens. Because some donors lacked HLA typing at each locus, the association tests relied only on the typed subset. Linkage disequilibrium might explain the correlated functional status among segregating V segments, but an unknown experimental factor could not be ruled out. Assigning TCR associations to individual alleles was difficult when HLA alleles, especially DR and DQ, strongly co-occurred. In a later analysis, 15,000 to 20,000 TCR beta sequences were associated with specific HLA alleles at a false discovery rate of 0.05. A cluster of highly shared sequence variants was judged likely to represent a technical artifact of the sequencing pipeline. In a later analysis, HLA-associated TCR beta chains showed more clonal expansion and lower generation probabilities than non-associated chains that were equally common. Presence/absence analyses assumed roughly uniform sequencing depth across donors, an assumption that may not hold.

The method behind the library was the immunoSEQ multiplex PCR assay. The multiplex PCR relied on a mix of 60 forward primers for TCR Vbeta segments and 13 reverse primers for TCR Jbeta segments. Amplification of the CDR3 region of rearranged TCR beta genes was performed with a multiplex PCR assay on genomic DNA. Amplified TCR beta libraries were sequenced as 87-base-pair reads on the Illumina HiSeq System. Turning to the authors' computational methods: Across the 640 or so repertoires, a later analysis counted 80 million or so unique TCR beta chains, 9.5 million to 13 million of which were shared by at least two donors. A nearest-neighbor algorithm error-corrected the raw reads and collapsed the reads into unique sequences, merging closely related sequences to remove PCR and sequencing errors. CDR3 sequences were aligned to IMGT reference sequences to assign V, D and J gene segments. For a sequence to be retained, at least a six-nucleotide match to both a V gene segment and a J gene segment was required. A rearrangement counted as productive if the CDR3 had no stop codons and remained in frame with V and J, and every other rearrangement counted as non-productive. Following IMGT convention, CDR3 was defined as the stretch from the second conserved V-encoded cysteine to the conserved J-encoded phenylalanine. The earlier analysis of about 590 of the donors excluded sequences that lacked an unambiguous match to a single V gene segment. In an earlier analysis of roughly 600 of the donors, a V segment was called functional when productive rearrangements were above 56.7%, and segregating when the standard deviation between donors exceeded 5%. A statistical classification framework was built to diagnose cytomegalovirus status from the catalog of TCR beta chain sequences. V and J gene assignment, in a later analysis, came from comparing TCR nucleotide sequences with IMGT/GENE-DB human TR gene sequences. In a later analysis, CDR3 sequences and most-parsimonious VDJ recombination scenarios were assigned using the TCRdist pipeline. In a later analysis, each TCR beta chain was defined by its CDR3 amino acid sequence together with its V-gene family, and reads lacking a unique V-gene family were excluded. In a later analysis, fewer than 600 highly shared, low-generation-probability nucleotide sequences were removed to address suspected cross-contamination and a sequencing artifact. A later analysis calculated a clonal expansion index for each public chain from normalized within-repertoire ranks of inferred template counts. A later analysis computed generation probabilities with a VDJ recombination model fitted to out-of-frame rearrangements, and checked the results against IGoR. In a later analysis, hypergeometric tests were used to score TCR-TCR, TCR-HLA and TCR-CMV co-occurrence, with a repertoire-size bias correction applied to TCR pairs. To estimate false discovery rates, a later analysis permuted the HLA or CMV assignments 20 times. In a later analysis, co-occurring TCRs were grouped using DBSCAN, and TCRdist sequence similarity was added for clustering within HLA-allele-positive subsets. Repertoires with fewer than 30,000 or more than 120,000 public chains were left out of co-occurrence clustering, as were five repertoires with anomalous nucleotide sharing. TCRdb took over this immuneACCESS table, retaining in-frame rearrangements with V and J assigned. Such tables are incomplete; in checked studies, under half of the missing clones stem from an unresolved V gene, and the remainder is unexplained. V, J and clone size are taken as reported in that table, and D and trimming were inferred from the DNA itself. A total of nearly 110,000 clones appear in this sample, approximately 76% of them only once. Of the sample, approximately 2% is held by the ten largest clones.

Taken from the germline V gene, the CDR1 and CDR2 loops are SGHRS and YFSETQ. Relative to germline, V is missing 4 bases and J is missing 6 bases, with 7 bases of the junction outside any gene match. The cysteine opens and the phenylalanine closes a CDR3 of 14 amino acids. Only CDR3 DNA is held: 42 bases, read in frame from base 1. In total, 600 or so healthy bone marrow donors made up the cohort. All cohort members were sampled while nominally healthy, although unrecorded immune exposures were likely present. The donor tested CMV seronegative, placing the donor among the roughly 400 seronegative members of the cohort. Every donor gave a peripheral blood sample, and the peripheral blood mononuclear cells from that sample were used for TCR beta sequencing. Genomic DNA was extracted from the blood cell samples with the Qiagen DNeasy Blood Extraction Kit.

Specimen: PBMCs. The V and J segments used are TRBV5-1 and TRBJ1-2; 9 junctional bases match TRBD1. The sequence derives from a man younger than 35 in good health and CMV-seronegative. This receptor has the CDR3 CASSASRDRDGYTF. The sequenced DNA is TGCGCCAGCAGCGCCAGCCGGGACAGGGATGGCTACACCTTC.